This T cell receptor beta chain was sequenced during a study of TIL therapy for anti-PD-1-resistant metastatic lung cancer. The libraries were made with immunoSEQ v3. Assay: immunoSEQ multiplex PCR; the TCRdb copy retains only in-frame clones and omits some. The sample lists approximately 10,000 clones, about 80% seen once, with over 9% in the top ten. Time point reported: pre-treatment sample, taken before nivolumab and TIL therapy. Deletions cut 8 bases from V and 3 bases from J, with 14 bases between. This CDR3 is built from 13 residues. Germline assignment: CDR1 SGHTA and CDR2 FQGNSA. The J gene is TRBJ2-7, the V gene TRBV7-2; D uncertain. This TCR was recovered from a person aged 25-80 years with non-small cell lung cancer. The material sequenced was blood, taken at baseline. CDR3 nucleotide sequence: TGTGCCAGCGGAACGAATGGGTACTACGAGCAGTACTTC. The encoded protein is CASGTNGYYEQYF.